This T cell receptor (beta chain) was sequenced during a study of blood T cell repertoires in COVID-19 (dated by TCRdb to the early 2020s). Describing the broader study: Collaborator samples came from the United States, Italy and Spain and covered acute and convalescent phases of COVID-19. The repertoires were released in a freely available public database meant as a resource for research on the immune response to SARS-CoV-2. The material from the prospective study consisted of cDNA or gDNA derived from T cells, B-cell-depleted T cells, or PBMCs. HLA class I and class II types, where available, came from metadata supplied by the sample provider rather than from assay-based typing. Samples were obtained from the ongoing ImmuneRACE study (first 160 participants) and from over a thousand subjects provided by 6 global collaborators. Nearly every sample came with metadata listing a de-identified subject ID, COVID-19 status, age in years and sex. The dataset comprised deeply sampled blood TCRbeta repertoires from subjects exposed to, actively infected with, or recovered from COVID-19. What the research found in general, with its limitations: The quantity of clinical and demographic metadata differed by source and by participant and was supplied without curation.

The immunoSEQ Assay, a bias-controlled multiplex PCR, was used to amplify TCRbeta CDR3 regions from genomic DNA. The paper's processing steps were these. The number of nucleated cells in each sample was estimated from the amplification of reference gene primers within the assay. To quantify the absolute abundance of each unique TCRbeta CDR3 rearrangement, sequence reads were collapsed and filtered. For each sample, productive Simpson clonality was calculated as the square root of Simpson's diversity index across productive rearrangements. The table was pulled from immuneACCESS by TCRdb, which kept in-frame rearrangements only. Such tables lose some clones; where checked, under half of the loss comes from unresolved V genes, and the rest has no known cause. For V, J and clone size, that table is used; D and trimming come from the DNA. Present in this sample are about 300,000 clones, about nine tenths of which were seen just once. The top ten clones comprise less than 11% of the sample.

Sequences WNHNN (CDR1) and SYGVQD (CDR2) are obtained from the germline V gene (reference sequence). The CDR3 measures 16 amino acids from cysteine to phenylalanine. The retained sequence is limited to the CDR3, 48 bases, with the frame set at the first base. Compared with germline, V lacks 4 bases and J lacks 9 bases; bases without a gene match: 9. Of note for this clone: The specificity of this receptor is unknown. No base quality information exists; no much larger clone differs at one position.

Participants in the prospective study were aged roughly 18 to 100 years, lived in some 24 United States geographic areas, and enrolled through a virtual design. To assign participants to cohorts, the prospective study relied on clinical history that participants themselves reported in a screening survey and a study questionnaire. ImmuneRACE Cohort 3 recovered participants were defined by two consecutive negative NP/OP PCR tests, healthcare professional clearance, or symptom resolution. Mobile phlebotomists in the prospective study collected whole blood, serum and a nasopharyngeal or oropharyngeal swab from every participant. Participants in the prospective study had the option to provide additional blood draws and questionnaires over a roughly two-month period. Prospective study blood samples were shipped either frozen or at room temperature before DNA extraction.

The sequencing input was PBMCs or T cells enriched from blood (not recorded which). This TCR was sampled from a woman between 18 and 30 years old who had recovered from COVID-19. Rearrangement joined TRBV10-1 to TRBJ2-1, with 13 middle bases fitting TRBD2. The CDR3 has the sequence CASSAELAGGSGEQFF. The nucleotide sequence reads TGCGCCAGCAGTGCGGAACTAGCGGGGGGGAGCGGTGAGCAGTTCTTC.